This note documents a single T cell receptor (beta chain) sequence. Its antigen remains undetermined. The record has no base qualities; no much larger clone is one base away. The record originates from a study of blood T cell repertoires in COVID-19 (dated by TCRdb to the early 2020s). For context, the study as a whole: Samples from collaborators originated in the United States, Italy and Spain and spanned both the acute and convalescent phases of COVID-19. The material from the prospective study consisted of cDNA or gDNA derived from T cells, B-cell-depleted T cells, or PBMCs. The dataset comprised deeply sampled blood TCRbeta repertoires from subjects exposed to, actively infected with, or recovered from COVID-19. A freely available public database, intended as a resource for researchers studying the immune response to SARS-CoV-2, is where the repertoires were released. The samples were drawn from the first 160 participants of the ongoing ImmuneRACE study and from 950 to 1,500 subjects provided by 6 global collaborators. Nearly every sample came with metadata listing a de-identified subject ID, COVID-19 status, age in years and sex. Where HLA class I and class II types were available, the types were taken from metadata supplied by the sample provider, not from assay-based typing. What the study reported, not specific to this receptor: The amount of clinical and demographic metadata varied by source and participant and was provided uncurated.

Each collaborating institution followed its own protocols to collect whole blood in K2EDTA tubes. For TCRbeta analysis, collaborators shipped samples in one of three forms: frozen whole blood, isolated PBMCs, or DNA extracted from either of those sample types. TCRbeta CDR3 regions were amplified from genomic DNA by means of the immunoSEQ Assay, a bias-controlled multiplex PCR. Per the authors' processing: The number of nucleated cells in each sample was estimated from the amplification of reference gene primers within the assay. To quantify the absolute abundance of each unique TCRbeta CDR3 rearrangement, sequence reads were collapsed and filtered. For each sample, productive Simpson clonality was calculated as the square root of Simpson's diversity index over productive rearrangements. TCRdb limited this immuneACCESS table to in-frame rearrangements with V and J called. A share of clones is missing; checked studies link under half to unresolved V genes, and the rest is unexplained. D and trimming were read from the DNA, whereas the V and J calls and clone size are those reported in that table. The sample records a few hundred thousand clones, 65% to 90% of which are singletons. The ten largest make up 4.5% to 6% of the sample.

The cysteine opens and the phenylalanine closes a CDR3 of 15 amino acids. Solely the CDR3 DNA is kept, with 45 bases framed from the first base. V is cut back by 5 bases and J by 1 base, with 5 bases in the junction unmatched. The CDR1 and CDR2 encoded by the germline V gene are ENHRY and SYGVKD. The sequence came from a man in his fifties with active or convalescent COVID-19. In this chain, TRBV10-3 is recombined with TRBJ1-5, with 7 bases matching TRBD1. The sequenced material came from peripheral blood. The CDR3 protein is CAISRTGDSNQPQHF. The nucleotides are TGTGCCATCAGTCGAACAGGGGACAGCAATCAGCCCCAGCATTTT.